This TCR beta chain originates from a study of blood T cell repertoires in COVID-19. About the study: Sites across the United States, Italy and Spain contributed samples from acute and convalescent COVID-19. PBMCs, B-cell-depleted T cells, or T cells were the source of the cDNA or gDNA that made up the material.

V gave up 3 bases and J gave up 6 bases, with 15 bases separating them. This CDR3 is 15 amino acids long. The germline CDR1 and CDR2 sequences are SGHRS and YFSETQ. Original processing notes: The assay estimated nucleated cells by amplifying reference gene primers. Assay used: immunoSEQ multiplex PCR; TCRdb lists only in-frame clones, some missing. The V and J calls and the clone size are those of that table, but D and trimming were determined from the DNA. The sample includes 250,000 to 300,000 clones, 80% to 90% of them seen just once. This sequence joins TRBV5-1 and TRBJ1-4; D gene ambiguous. The sample was peripheral blood. The TCR sequence derives from a man between 40 and 49 years old with acute or convalescent COVID-19. CDR3 DNA sequence: TGCGCCAGCAGCTCTAGCGGTAGGAGAGATGAAAAACTGTTTTTT. Protein: CASSSSGRRDEKLFF.